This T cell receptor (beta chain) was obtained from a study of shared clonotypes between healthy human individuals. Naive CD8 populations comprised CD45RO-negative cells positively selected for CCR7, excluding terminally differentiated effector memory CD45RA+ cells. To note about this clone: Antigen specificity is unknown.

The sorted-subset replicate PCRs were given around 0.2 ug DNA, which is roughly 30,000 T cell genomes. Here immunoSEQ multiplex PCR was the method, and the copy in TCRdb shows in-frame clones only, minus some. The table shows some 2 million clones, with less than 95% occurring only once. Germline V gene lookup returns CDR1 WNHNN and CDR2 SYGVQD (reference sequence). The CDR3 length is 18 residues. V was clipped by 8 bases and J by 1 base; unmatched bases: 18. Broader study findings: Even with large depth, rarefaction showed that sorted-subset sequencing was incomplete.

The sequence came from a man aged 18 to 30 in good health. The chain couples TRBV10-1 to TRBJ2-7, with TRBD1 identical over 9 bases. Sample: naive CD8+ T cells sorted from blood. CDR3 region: CASPPKRLDRGNSYEQYF. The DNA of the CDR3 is TGCGCCAGCCCACCTAAAAGATTGGACAGGGGTAATTCCTACGAGCAGTACTTC.